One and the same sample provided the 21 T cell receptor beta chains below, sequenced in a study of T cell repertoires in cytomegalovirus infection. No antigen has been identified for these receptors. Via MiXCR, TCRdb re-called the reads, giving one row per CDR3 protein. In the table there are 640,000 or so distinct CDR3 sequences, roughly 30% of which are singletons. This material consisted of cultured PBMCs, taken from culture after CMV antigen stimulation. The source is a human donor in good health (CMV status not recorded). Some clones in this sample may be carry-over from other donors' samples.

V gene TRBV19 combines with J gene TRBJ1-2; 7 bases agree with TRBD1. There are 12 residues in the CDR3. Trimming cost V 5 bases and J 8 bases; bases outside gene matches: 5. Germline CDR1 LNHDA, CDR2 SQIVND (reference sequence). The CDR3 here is CASSVGDRGYTF. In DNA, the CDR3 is TGTGCCAGTAGTGTCGGGGACAGAGGCTACACCTTC.

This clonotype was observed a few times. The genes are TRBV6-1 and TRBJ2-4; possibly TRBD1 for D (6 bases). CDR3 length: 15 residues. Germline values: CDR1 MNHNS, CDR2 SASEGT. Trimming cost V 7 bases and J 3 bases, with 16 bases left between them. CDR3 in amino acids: CASTPLRGGKNIQYF. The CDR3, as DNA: TGTGCCAGCACTCCCTTAAGAGGGGGCAAAAACATTCAGTACTTC.

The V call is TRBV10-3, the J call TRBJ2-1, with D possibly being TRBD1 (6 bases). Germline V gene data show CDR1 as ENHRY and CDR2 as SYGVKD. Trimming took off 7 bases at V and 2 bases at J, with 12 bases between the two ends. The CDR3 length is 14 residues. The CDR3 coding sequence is TGTGCCATCATTCTGACAGGAACCTACAATGAGCAGTTCTTC. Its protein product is CAIILTGTYNEQFF.

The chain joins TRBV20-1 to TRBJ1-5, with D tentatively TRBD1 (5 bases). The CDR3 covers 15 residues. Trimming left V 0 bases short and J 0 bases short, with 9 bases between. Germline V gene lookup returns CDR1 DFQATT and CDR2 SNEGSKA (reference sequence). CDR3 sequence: CSARDRTNSNQPQHF. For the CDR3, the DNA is TGCAGTGCTAGAGACCGGACAAATAGCAATCAGCCCCAGCATTTT.

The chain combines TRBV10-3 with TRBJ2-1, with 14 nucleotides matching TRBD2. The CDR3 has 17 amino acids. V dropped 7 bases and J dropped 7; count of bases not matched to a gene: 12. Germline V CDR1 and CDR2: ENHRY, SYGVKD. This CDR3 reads CAITPGTSGSLGNEQFF. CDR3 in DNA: TGTGCCATCACTCCCGGGACTAGCGGGAGTTTAGGTAATGAGCAGTTCTTC.

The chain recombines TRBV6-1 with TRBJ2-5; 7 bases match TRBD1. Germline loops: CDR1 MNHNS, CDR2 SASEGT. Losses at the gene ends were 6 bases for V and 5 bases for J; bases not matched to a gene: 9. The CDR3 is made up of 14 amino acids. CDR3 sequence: CASRGQYRSETQYF. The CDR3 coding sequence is TGTGCCAGCAGGGGACAGTATAGGTCGGAGACCCAGTACTTC.

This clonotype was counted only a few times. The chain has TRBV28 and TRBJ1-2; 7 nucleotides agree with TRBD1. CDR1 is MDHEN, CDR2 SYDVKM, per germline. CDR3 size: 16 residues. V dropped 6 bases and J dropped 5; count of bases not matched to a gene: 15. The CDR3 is CASSVGRGQSAYGYTF. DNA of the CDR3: TGTGCCAGCAGCGTCGGTCGGGGACAGTCGGCATATGGCTACACCTTC.

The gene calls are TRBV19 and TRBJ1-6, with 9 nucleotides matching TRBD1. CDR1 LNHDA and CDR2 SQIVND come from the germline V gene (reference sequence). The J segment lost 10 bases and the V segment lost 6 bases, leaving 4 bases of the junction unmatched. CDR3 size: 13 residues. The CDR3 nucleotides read TGTGCCAGTAGACAGGGGGCTGGATCACCCCTCCACTTT. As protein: CASRQGAGSPLHF.

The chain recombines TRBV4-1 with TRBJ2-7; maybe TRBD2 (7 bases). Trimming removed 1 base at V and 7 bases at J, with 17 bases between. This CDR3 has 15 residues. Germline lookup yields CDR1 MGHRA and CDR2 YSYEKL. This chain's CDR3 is CASSQVEGGRQEQYF. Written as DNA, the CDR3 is TGCGCCAGCAGCCAAGTCGAGGGGGGGCGTCAAGAGCAGTACTTC.

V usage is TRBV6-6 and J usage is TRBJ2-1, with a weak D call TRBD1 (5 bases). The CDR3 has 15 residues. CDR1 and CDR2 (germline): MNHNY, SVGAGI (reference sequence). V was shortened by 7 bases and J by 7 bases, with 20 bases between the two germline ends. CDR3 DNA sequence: TGTGCCAGCAATTCCCTTTCAGGGTATGGGAATGAGCAGTTCTTC. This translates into CASNSLSGYGNEQFF.

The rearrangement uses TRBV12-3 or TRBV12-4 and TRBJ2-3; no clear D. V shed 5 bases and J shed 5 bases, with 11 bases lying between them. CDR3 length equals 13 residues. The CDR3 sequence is CASSKNSGDTQYF. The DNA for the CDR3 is TGTGCCAGCAGTAAAAATTCAGGAGATACGCAGTATTTT.

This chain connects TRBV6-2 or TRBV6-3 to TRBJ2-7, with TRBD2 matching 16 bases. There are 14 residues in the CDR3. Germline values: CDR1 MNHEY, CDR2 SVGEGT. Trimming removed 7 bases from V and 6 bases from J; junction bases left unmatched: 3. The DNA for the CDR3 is TGTGCCAGCACCGGGACTAGCGGGAGGGGCGAGCAGTACTTC. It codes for CASTGTSGRGEQYF.

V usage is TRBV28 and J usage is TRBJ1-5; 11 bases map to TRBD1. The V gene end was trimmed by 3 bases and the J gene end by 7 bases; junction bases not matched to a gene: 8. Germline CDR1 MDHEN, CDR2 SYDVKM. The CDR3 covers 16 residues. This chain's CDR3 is CASSFSGQGVWQPQHF. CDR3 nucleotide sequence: TGTGCCAGCAGTTTCTCGGGACAGGGGGTTTGGCAGCCCCAGCATTTT.

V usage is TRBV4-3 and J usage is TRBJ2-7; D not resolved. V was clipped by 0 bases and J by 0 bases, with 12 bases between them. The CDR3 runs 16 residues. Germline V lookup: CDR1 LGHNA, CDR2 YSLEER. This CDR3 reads CASSQDTSAFSYEQYF. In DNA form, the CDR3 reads TGCGCCAGCAGCCAAGATACGTCCGCGTTCTCCTACGAGCAGTACTTC.

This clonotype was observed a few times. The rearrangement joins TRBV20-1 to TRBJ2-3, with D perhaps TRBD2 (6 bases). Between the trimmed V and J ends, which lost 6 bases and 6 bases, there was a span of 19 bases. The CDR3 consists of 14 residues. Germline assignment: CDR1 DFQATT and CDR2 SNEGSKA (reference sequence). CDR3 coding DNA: TGCAGTGCCCGTCCTGCGGGGAACATCGATACGCAGTATTTT. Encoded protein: CSARPAGNIDTQYF.

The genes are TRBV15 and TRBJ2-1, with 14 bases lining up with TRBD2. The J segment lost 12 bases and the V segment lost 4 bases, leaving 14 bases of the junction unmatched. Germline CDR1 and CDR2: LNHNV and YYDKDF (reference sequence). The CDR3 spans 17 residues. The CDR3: CATSTLIGTSGSKWQFF. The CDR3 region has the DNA TGTGCCACCAGCACGCTGATCGGGACTAGCGGGAGTAAATGGCAGTTCTTC.

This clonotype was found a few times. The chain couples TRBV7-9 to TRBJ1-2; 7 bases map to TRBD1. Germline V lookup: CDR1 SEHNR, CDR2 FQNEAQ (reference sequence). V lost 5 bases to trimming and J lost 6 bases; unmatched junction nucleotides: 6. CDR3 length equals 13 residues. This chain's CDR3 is CASSRRGGDGYTF. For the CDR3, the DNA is TGTGCCAGCAGCCGCAGGGGGGGAGATGGCTACACCTTC. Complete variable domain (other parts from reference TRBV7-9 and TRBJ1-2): DTGVSQNPRHKITKRGQNVTFRCDPISEHNRLYWYRQTLGQGPEFLTYFQNEAQLEKSRLLSDRFSAERPKGSFSTLEIQRTEQGDSAMYLCASSRRGGDGYTFGSGTRLTVV.

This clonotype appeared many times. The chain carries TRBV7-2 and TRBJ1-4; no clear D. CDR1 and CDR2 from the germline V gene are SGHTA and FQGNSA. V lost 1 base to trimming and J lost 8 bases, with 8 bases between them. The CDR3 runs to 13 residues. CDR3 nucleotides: TGTGCCAGCAGCTTAGGACACGGCGAAAAACTGTTTTTT. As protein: CASSLGHGEKLFF. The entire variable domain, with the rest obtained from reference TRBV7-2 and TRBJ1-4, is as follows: GAGVSQSPSNKVTEKGKDVELRCDPISGHTALYWYRQSLGQGLEFLIYFQGNSAPDKSGLPSDRFSAERTGGSVSTLTIQRTQQEDSAVYLCASSLGHGEKLFFGSGTQLSVL.

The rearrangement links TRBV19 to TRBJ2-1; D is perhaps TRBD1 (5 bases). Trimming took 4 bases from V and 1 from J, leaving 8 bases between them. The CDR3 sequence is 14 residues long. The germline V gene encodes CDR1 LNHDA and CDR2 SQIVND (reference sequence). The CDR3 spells CASSTGFSYNEQFF. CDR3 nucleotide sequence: TGTGCCAGTAGTACAGGGTTTTCCTACAATGAGCAGTTCTTC.

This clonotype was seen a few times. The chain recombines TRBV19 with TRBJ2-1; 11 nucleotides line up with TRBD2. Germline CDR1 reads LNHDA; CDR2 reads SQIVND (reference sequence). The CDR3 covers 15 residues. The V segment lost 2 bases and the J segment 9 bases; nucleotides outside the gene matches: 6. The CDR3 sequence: CASSIMGLAVGEQFF. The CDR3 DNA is TGTGCCAGTAGTATAATGGGACTAGCGGTAGGTGAGCAGTTCTTC. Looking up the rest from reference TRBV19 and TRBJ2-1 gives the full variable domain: DGGITQSPKYLFRKEGQNVTLSCEQNLNHDAMYWYRQDPGQGLRLIYYSQIVNDFQKGDIAEGYSVSREKKESFPLTVTSAQKNPTAFYLCASSIMGLAVGEQFFGPGTRLTVL.

CDR3 coding DNA: TGTGCCAGCAGTCGGGACGGCAAAAACTATGGCTACACCTTC. Translation gives CASSRDGKNYGYTF. The V gene is TRBV6-6, the J gene TRBJ1-2; tentative D call: TRBD1 (5 bases). The CDR3 totals 14 residues. V was trimmed by 5 bases and J by 2 bases, leaving 12 bases between them. CDR1 and CDR2 (germline): MNHNY, SVGAGI (reference sequence).